The 30 T cell receptor beta chains given below trace back to one sample, sequenced in a study of T-cell reconstitution after alpha-beta-depleted transplantation in children. Molecular barcoding with unique molecular identifiers was used for the TCRbeta library. TCRdb used MiXCR to reprocess the PCR reads, holding one entry per CDR3 protein. The sample yields some 500,000 distinct CDR3 sequences, 30% to 35% seen once. Sample: PBMCs from the stem cell graft donor, taken from the stem cell graft. Receptors originate from a human donor who donated a stem cell graft to a child with aplastic anemia.

The chain links TRBV28 to TRBJ1-1, with TRBD1 matching over 12 bases. The CDR3 contains 16 residues. Trimming cost V 3 bases and J 3 bases; bases outside gene matches: 5. Germline CDR1 and CDR2: MDHEN and SYDVKM. CDR3 protein: CASSLRGQGADTEAFF. CDR3 nucleotide sequence: TGTGCCAGCAGTTTGCGGGGACAGGGGGCCGACACTGAAGCTTTCTTT.

This clonotype was counted between two and nine times. The J gene is TRBJ2-2, the V gene TRBV7-3; 10 nucleotides match TRBD1. The germline gives CDR1 SGHTA, CDR2 FQGTGA. CDR3 size: 17 residues. The ends lost 0 bases at V and 6 bases at J; junction bases unmatched: 7. The CDR3 DNA reads TGTGCCAGCAGCTTAACGGTGGGACAGGGGCGCCCCGGGGAGCTGTTTTTT. Its translation is CASSLTVGQGRPGELFF. The complete variable domain, with remaining parts taken from reference TRBV7-3 and TRBJ2-2, reads GAGVSQTPSNKVTEKGKYVELRCDPISGHTALYWYRQSLGQGPEFLIYFQGTGAADDSGLPNDRFFAVRPEGSVSTLKIQRTERGDSAVYLCASSLTVGQGRPGELFFGEGSRLTVL.

The gene calls are TRBV29-1 and TRBJ1-2; maybe TRBD1 (5 bases). Trimming removed 1 base at V and 2 bases at J, with 14 bases between. The CDR3 extends over 15 amino acids. Germline CDR1 reads SQVTM; CDR2 reads ANQGSEA. The CDR3 reads CSVEVLGRANYGYTF. CDR3 sequence (DNA): TGCAGCGTTGAAGTTTTGGGCAGGGCGAACTATGGCTACACCTTC.

The gene calls are TRBV7-9 and TRBJ1-5, with 7 bases fitting TRBD1. The germline V gene has CDR1 SEHNR and CDR2 FQNEAQ (reference sequence). The CDR3 length is 15 residues. Unmatched junction bases numbered 7, after V lost 1 base and J lost 7 bases. The CDR3 DNA reads TGTGCCAGCAGCTTAGGAGACAGGGAGGTCCAGCCCCAGCATTTT. Protein: CASSLGDREVQPQHF.

V gene TRBV12-3 or TRBV12-4 combines with J gene TRBJ1-2, with D possibly matching TRBD1 (5 bases). This CDR3 region has 13 residues. V was cut by 6 bases and J by 1 base, with 9 bases left in between. CDR3: CASRTASNYGYTF. In DNA form, the CDR3 reads TGTGCCAGCAGGACAGCCAGTAACTATGGCTACACCTTC.

This clonotype was recorded a few times. The chain uses TRBV29-1 and TRBJ2-7, with 9 bases fitting TRBD1. The V and J ends lost 6 bases and 6 bases, in that order; junction bases with no gene match: 9. Germline lookup yields CDR1 SQVTM and CDR2 ANQGSEA. This CDR3 spans 13 amino acids. In DNA form, the CDR3 reads TGCAGCGTATCGGACAGGGGAGGGCTCGAGCAGTACTTC. Protein sequence: CSVSDRGGLEQYF.

The table lists this clonotype with many counts. The genes are TRBV5-6 and TRBJ2-1, with 7 bases that match TRBD2. This CDR3 comprises 15 residues. Trimming at V came to 1 base and at J to 7 bases, leaving 8 bases not matched to a gene. Germline-derived CDR1 and CDR2 are SGHDT and YYEEEE. CDR3 nucleotide sequence: TGTGCCAGCAGCTTGTGGACGGCGGGAGCGAATGAGCAGTTCTTC. It yields the protein CASSLWTAGANEQFF.

Only a few counts were recorded for this clonotype. The chain has TRBV29-1 and TRBJ2-1; D may be TRBD2 (6 bases). CDR3 size: 14 residues. V lost 7 bases to trimming and J lost 0 bases, with 13 bases between them. Germline lookup yields CDR1 SQVTM and CDR2 ANQGSEA. CDR3 region: CSANGTLSYNEQFF. In DNA, the CDR3 is TGCAGCGCTAACGGGACTCTCTCCTACAATGAGCAGTTCTTC.

The chain joins TRBV20-1 to TRBJ1-5, with no clear D. Germline CDR1 DFQATT, CDR2 SNEGSKA (reference sequence). Trimming stripped 1 base from V and 3 bases from J, with 10 bases between. The CDR3 covers 14 residues. CDR3 protein: CSARAGAHNQPQHF. The CDR3, as DNA: TGCAGTGCTAGAGCGGGAGCCCACAATCAGCCCCAGCATTTT.

The chain carries TRBV7-8 and TRBJ2-7; D unclear. This CDR3 is built from 13 residues. V was trimmed by 4 bases and J by 3 bases, leaving 10 bases between them. The germline V gene encodes CDR1 SGHVS and CDR2 FQNEAQ. The CDR3 protein is CASSSGPRYEQYF. CDR3 coding DNA: TGTGCCAGCAGCTCTGGACCACGCTACGAGCAGTACTTC.

V usage is TRBV7-3 and J usage is TRBJ2-2; D call uncertain. Deletions cut 5 bases from V and 4 bases from J, with 5 bases between. From germline, CDR1 is SGHTA and CDR2 FQGTGA. This CDR3 region has 12 residues. The CDR3 nucleotides are TGTGCCAGCAGCCACCCCACCGGGGAGCTGTTTTTT. It translates to CASSHPTGELFF.

This clonotype was observed a few times. The rearrangement links TRBV18 to TRBJ1-6; no definite D call. From germline, CDR1 is KGHSH and CDR2 LQKENI. V lost 3 bases and J lost 11, with 8 bases in between. This CDR3 comprises 12 residues. The CDR3 here is CASSPPGAPLHF. CDR3 bases: TGTGCCAGCTCACCTCCCGGGGCACCCCTCCACTTT.

The chain uses TRBV29-1 and TRBJ2-1; 11 bases agree with TRBD2. V lost 5 bases to trimming and J lost 9 bases; unmatched junction nucleotides: 3. The germline gives CDR1 SQVTM, CDR2 ANQGSEA. The CDR3 is 12 residues long. Here the CDR3 DNA reads TGCAGCGTTACTAGCGGGAGCAGTGAGCAGTTCTTC. Translating gives CSVTSGSSEQFF.

This clonotype was counted a few times. The chain combines TRBV6-2 or TRBV6-3 with TRBJ1-5; no reliable D call. Germline values: CDR1 MNHEY, CDR2 SVGEGT. There are 14 residues in the CDR3. Deletions cut 4 bases from V and 7 bases from J, with 14 bases between. In nucleotides, the CDR3 is TGTGCCAGCAGTTCCAATGGACTTTTCCAGCCCCAGCATTTT. Its protein product is CASSSNGLFQPQHF.

The rearrangement joins TRBV7-6 to TRBJ1-5; D remains ambiguous. Germline CDR1 is SGHVS and CDR2 is FNYEAQ. V shed 6 bases and J shed 7 bases, with 13 bases lying between them. This CDR3 is built from 13 residues. The CDR3 loop is CASSRTERQPQHF. The DNA for the CDR3 is TGTGCCAGCAGTCGGACCGAGAGGCAGCCCCAGCATTTT.

The J gene is TRBJ1-6, the V gene TRBV5-1, with D hard to call. The CDR3 contains 15 residues. Germline V gives CDR1 SGHRS, CDR2 YFSETQ. V was trimmed by 2 bases and J by 8 bases, leaving 14 bases between them. CDR3 bases: TGCGCCAGCAGCTTTAGCCCTTCTGTGGATTCACCCCTCCACTTT. Translating it yields CASSFSPSVDSPLHF. Supplemented by reference TRBV5-1 and TRBJ1-6, the full variable domain reads KAGVTQTPRYLIKTRGQQVTLSCSPISGHRSVSWYQQTPGQGLQFLFEYFSETQRNKGNFPGRFSGRQFSNSRSEMNVSTLELGDSALYLCASSFSPSVDSPLHFGNGTRLTVT.

The V and J genes are TRBV18 and TRBJ1-5; TRBD1 aligns across 8 bases. CDR1 is KGHSH and CDR2 is LQKENI in the germline V gene. CDR3 length: 16 residues. After removal of 3 bases from V and 2 bases from J, the junction contained 6 bases not matched to a gene. The CDR3 is CASSPPGGKGNQPQHF. CDR3 in DNA: TGTGCCAGCTCACCGCCAGGGGGCAAGGGCAATCAGCCCCAGCATTTT.

This clonotype was recorded only once. One end of the junction fails to match germline, which may point to a read error. The rearrangement uses TRBV12-3 or TRBV12-4 and TRBJ2-2; D possibly matches TRBD1 or TRBD2 (5 bases each). The CDR3 sequence is 14 residues long. The CDR3 sequence: CASSLAGGTGDLFF. Here the CDR3 DNA reads TGTGCCAGCAGTTTAGCGGGCGGTACCGGGGACCTGTTTTTT.

This clonotype was found many times. The genes are TRBV29-1 and TRBJ2-5; TRBD1 aligns across 8 bases. V lost 8 bases to trimming and J lost 4 bases; unmatched junction nucleotides: 9. Germline assignment: CDR1 SQVTM and CDR2 ANQGSEA. The CDR3 consists of 13 residues. In nucleotides, the CDR3 is TGCAGCCACGGGACAGGCCGTGGAGAGACCCAGTACTTC. Translating it yields CSHGTGRGETQYF.

The rearrangement links TRBV20-1 to TRBJ2-7; tentative D call: TRBD1 (6 bases). In germline, CDR1 is DFQATT, CDR2 SNEGSKA (reference sequence). There are 14 residues in the CDR3. V lost 0 bases to trimming and J lost 5 bases, with 14 bases between them. This chain's CDR3 is CSAREDTGIHEQYF. The CDR3 DNA follows: TGCAGTGCTAGAGAGGATACAGGGATCCACGAGCAGTACTTC.

V gene TRBV20-1 combines with J gene TRBJ2-7; D uncertain. Trimming removed 6 bases from V and 0 bases from J, with 9 bases in between. Germline CDR1 DFQATT, CDR2 SNEGSKA (reference sequence). The CDR3 loop spans 12 amino acids. This CDR3 is CSADGPSYEQYF. CDR3 DNA sequence: TGCAGTGCCGATGGGCCCTCCTACGAGCAGTACTTC.

The chain combines TRBV20-1 with TRBJ1-2; a weak D match, TRBD1 (5 bases). The CDR3 has 10 residues. Trimming left V 5 bases short and J 7 bases short, with 8 bases between. Germline V lookup: CDR1 DFQATT, CDR2 SNEGSKA (reference sequence). The CDR3 protein is CSAPGPGYTF. In nucleotides, the CDR3 is TGCAGTGCTCCAGGGCCTGGCTACACCTTC.

This clonotype showed up just once. This chain links TRBV7-9 with TRBJ2-3; no clear D gene. CDR1 is SEHNR and CDR2 is FQNEAQ in the germline V gene (reference sequence). This CDR3 region has 13 residues. V was trimmed by 5 bases and J by 2 bases, leaving 8 bases between them. The CDR3 region is CASSHPPTDTQYF. The CDR3 nucleotides read TGTGCCAGCAGCCACCCGCCCACAGATACGCAGTATTTT.

The chain is built from TRBV6-5 and TRBJ2-5; D possibly matches TRBD1 or TRBD2 (6 bases each). The CDR3 has 16 amino acids. Germline V gene data show CDR1 as MNHEY and CDR2 as SVGAGI. V was clipped by 2 bases and J by 1 base, with 14 bases between them. CDR3: CASSYRGAGAQETQYF. In DNA, the CDR3 is TGTGCCAGCAGTTACAGGGGGGCAGGGGCCCAAGAGACCCAGTACTTC.

The chain links TRBV5-1 to TRBJ2-3, with D perhaps matching TRBD2 (5 bases). The germline CDR1 and CDR2 sequences are SGHRS and YFSETQ. This CDR3 region has 15 residues. V was trimmed by 3 bases and J by 3 bases, leaving 14 bases between them. CDR3 sequence reads: CASSSGNVGTDTQYF. CDR3 bases: TGCGCCAGCAGCTCCGGGAACGTAGGAACAGATACGCAGTATTTT.

This clonotype was detected only a few times. The rearrangement links TRBV5-4 to TRBJ2-7; the match to TRBD1 covers 7 bases. Germline V gene sequence: CDR1 SGHNT, CDR2 YYREEE (reference sequence). CDR3 length equals 16 residues. Trimming removed 0 bases from V and 0 bases from J; junction bases left unmatched: 6. The CDR3 sequence: CASSLGQGPYSYEQYF. The CDR3 region has the DNA TGTGCCAGCAGCTTGGGACAGGGACCCTACTCCTACGAGCAGTACTTC.

The chain links TRBV6-1 to TRBJ2-6; D is unclear. V was clipped by 1 base and J by 6 bases, with 16 bases between them. The CDR3 extends over 17 amino acids. Germline V gene data show CDR1 as MNHNS and CDR2 as SASEGT. The CDR3 sequence: CASSEVLGPLEANVLTF. The CDR3 DNA reads TGTGCCAGCAGTGAAGTTTTGGGCCCGTTAGAGGCCAACGTCCTGACTTTC.

The chain joins TRBV4-3 to TRBJ1-1; D remains unclear. CDR3 length equals 14 residues. Germline values: CDR1 LGHNA, CDR2 YSLEER. The V end was cut by 0 bases, the J end by 8 bases, with 13 bases between. CDR3 nucleotides: TGCGCCAGCAGCCAAGATCAGCGGGGAATCGAAGCTTTCTTT. Translated, it gives CASSQDQRGIEAFF.

The chain has TRBV7-2 and TRBJ2-7; 7 bases are a match to TRBD1. The CDR3 is 16 residues long. V lost 5 bases to trimming and J lost 5 bases; unmatched junction nucleotides: 15. Germline V CDR1 and CDR2: SGHTA, FQGNSA. The CDR3 nucleotides are TGTGCCAGCAGCCCCCATATCGACAGGGAGTTTAACGAGCAGTACTTC. This translates into CASSPHIDREFNEQYF.

This clonotype was seen a handful of times. The rearrangement links TRBV20-1 to TRBJ2-1, with D uncertain. The CDR3 has 14 residues. Per germline, CDR1 DFQATT and CDR2 SNEGSKA (reference sequence). V was cut by 0 bases and J by 6 bases, with 12 bases left in between. The CDR3 sequence: CSARDHARTNEQFF. In DNA form, the CDR3 reads TGCAGTGCTAGAGATCATGCCCGGACCAATGAGCAGTTCTTC.